The rows below give T cell receptor beta chains drawn from one sample of a study of blood T cell repertoires in COVID-19. Only in-frame clones appear in the TCRdb table, and some are missing; sequencing was by immunoSEQ multiplex PCR. Of roughly 300,000 clones listed, about four fifths are singletons. The sequencing input was peripheral blood. These receptors originate from a woman aged 50 to 65 who had recovered from COVID-19. The CDR3 runs from the conserved cysteine through the conserved F or W. The D gene is left open where the match is weak. Rows give clone size only sometimes, using once, few, many, or a class for an expanded clone.

CDR3: CASSPERGQYF; DNA: TGTGCCAGCTCACCTGAGCGGGGCCAGTACTTC; size: .; D: TRBD2; J: TRBJ2-5; V: TRBV18
CDR3: CASTISGGRNSPLHF; DNA: TGCGCCAGCACGATTAGCGGGGGGCGAAATTCACCCCTCCACTTT; size: many; D: .; J: TRBJ1-6; V: TRBV5-1
CDR3: CASSLSQGSYQETQYF; DNA: TGCGCCAGCAGCTTGTCGCAGGGGAGTTACCAAGAGACCCAGTACTTC; size: .; D: .; J: TRBJ2-5; V: TRBV5-1
CDR3: CASSLVLSDTEAFF; DNA: TGTGCCAGCAGCTTAGTGCTATCGGACACTGAAGCTTTCTTT; size: .; D: .; J: TRBJ1-1; V: TRBV11-2
CDR3: CATSRGLTGLAGAETQYF; DNA: TGTGCCACCAGCAGAGGACTAACCGGACTAGCGGGAGCAGAGACCCAGTACTTC; size: .; D: TRBD2; J: TRBJ2-5; V: TRBV15
CDR3: CASSPTSGGGTDTQYF; DNA: TGTGCCAGCAGCCCGACTAGCGGGGGAGGCACAGATACGCAGTATTTT; size: .; D: TRBD2; J: TRBJ2-3; V: TRBV9
CDR3: CASSGGLASYEQYF; DNA: TGTGCCAGCAGTGGGGGACTAGCCTCCTACGAGCAGTACTTC; size: .; D: TRBD2; J: TRBJ2-7; V: TRBV6-4
CDR3: CASSQVNTGLTYEQYF; DNA: TGCGCCAGCAGCCAAGTGAATACAGGTCTCACCTACGAGCAGTACTTC; size: .; D: .; J: TRBJ2-7; V: TRBV4-3
CDR3: CASSQDPSINNSPLHF; DNA: TGCGCCAGCAGCCAAGATCCCAGTATCAATAATTCACCCCTCCACTTT; size: .; D: .; J: TRBJ1-6; V: TRBV4-3
CDR3: CASSRGGSSYEQYF; DNA: TGTGCCAGCAGCCGCGGGGGGAGCTCCTACGAGCAGTACTTC; size: .; D: TRBD2; J: TRBJ2-7; V: TRBV7-2
CDR3: CASSIGGSGYEQYF; DNA: TGTGCCAGCAGCATAGGAGGTAGCGGCTACGAGCAGTACTTC; size: .; D: .; J: TRBJ2-7; V: TRBV7-2
CDR3: CASSPGGQNYGYTF; DNA: TGTGCCAGCAGTCCCGGGGGGCAGAACTATGGCTACACCTTC; size: many; D: .; J: TRBJ1-2; V: TRBV27
CDR3: CASSYWGGTYNEQFF; DNA: TGTGCCAGCAGTTACTGGGGGGGGACCTACAATGAGCAGTTCTTC; size: few; D: TRBD2; J: TRBJ2-1; V: TRBV6-7
CDR3: CASSEDRTVEAFF; DNA: TGTGCCAGCAGTGAAGATAGAACGGTTGAAGCTTTCTTT; size: few; D: .; J: TRBJ1-1; V: TRBV2
CDR3: CASSQEALAPGANVLTF; DNA: TGTGCCAGCAGCCAAGAGGCCCTAGCCCCTGGGGCCAACGTCCTGACTTTC; size: .; D: .; J: TRBJ2-6; V: TRBV3-1/TRBV3-2
CDR3: CASILGGANVLTF; DNA: TGTGCCTCAATCCTGGGCGGGGCCAACGTCCTGACTTTC; size: .; D: .; J: TRBJ2-6; V: TRBV12-3/TRBV12-4
CDR3: CASSTTDRGAGNTEAFF; DNA: TGTGCCAGCAGCACGACCGACAGGGGTGCGGGGAACACTGAAGCTTTCTTT; size: once; D: TRBD1; J: TRBJ1-1; V: TRBV28
CDR3: CASADRDGEKLFF; DNA: TGTGCCAGCGCCGACAGGGACGGGGAAAAACTGTTTTTT; size: .; D: TRBD1; J: TRBJ1-4; V: TRBV18
CDR3: CASSEVGQGGYEQYF; DNA: TGTGCCAGCAGTGAAGTCGGGCAGGGGGGATACGAGCAGTACTTC; size: .; D: .; J: TRBJ2-7; V: TRBV25-1
CDR3: CASSYSSPGQGIGYTF; DNA: TGTGCCAGCAGTTACTCGAGTCCGGGACAGGGTATTGGCTACACCTTC; size: .; D: TRBD1; J: TRBJ1-2; V: TRBV6-2/TRBV6-3
CDR3: CASSSRDYNEQFF; DNA: TGTGCCAGCAGCTCGAGGGACTACAATGAGCAGTTCTTC; size: .; D: .; J: TRBJ2-1; V: TRBV9
CDR3: CASSQDVFAAGATEAFF; DNA: TGCGCCAGCAGCCAAGATGTCTTCGCCGCAGGCGCAACTGAAGCTTTCTTT; size: few; D: .; J: TRBJ1-1; V: TRBV4-3
CDR3: CASSPRSGTDYSGANVLTF; DNA: TGTGCCAGCTCACCTAGATCCGGGACAGACTATTCTGGGGCCAACGTCCTGACTTTC; size: .; D: TRBD1; J: TRBJ2-6; V: TRBV18
CDR3: CASSLLAGGLQETQYF; DNA: TGCGCCAGCAGCTTACTAGCGGGGGGACTACAAGAGACCCAGTACTTC; size: .; D: TRBD2; J: TRBJ2-5; V: TRBV5-1
CDR3: CASSPGVGTEAFF; DNA: TGTGCCAGCAGCCCAGGGGTCGGGACTGAAGCTTTCTTT; size: few; D: .; J: TRBJ1-1; V: TRBV7-2
CDR3: CASSVGGGINEQFF; DNA: TGTGCCAGCAGCGTTGGGGGCGGTATCAATGAGCAGTTCTTC; size: .; D: .; J: TRBJ2-1; V: TRBV9
CDR3: CASSLAGRISDEQFF; DNA: TGTGCCAGCAGCTTGGCGGGGCGGATTTCGGATGAGCAGTTCTTC; size: few; D: .; J: TRBJ2-1; V: TRBV11-2